The sample holds one count of the clone carrying this T cell receptor beta chain. Its antigen remains unidentified. The data are from a study of OX40 agonist ivuxolimab in advanced cancers. Study in general: Anti-PD-1, anti-PD-L1 or anti-CTLA-4 therapy given earlier was allowed, and over 35% had some. Study-wide results and limits: Expanded clones were, on average, more numerous in CD8+ T cells than in CD4+.

Some clones are missing from TCRdb's copy, which holds only in-frame ones; the method was immunoSEQ multiplex PCR. The data hold about 44,000 clones, with around 94% observed a single time. This receptor was taken from an adult with an advanced solid tumor such as melanoma, head and neck, liver or kidney cancer. This material consisted of CD4+ or CD8+ T cells sorted from blood, taken in a trial of the OX40 agonist ivuxolimab.

The CDR3 DNA follows: TGCAGGGCGGCCGGGGATACGCAGTATTTT. Amino acids: CRAAGDTQYF. The chain carries TRBV20-1 and TRBJ2-3; D is ambiguous. The CDR3 extends over 10 amino acids. The germline V gene encodes CDR1 DFQATT and CDR2 SNEGSKA (reference sequence).